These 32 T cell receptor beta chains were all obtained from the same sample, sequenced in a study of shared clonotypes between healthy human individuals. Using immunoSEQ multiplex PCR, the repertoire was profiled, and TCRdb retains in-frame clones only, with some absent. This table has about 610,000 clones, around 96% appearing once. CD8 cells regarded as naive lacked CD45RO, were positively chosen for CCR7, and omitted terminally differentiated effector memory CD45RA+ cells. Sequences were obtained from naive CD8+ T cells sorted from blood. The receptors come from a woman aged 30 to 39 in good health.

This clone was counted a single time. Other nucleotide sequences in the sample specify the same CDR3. The CDR3 sequence is CASSPLAGAGNEQFF. As DNA, the CDR3 is TGTGCCAGCAGCCCACTAGCGGGAGCAGGGAATGAGCAGTTCTTC. The gene calls are TRBV7-9 and TRBJ2-1, with 11 nucleotides matching TRBD2. The CDR3 spans 15 residues. CDR1 is SEHNR, CDR2 FQNEAQ, per germline (reference sequence). V lost 5 bases to trimming and J lost 7 bases; unmatched junction nucleotides: 7.

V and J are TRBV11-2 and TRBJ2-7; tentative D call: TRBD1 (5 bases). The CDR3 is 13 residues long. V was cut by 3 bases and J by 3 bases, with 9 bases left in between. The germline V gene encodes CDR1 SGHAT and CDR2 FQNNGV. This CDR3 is CASSFQGSYEQYF. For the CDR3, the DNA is TGTGCCAGCAGCTTTCAGGGAAGCTACGAGCAGTACTTC.

The CDR3 DNA reads as TGTGCCAGCAGTTTTTTGGGTCCCACTGAAGCTTTCTTT. Its protein product is CASSFLGPTEAFF. The chain uses TRBV28 and TRBJ1-1; D ambiguous. V lost 3 bases and J lost 4, with 9 bases in between. CDR1 is MDHEN, CDR2 SYDVKM, per germline. This CDR3 is 13 amino acids long.

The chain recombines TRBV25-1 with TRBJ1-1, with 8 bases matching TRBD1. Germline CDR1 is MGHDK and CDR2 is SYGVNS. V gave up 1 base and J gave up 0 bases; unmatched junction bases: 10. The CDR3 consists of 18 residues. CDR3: CASSELQTSGQVNTEAFF. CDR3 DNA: TGTGCCAGCAGTGAATTACAAACATCGGGACAGGTGAACACTGAAGCTTTCTTT.

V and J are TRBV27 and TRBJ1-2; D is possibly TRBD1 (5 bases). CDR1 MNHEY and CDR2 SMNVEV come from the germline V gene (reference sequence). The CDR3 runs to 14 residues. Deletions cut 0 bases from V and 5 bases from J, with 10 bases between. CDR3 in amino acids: CASSLSGAGYGYTF. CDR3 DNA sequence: TGTGCCAGCAGTTTATCAGGGGCGGGTTATGGCTACACCTTC.

CDR3 bases: TGTGCCAGCAGGGCTCAAGCGGGAGGGAGGCATGAGCAGTTCTTC. This sequence encodes CASRAQAGGRHEQFF. The chain links TRBV14 to TRBJ2-1, with TRBD2 identical over 10 bases. V shed 6 bases and J 8 bases; nucleotides not matched to a gene: 10. In germline, CDR1 is SGHDN, CDR2 FVKESK. This CDR3 region has 15 residues.

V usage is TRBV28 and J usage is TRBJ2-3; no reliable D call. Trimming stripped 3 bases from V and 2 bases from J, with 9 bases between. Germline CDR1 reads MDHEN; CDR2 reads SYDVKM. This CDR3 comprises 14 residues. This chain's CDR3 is CASSFRIATDTQYF. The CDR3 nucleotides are TGTGCCAGCAGTTTCCGCATAGCCACAGATACGCAGTATTTT.

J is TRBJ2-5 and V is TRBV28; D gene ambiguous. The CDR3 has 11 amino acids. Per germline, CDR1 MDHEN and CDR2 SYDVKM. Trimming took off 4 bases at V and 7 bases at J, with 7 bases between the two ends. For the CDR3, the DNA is TGTGCCAGCAGTTCTCTGGGGACCCAGTACTTC. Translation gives CASSSLGTQYF.

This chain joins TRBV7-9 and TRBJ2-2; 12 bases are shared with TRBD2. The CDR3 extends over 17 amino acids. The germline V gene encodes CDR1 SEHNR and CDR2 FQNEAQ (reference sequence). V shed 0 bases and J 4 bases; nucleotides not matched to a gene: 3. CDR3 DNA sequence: TGTGCCAGCAGCTTAGCGACTAGCGGGAGTGCCACCGGGGAGCTGTTTTTT. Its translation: CASSLATSGSATGELFF.

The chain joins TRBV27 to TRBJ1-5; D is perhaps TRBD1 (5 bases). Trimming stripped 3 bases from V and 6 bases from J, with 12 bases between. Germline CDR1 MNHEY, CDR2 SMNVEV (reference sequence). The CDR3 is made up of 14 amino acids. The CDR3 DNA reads TGTGCCAGCAGTTTCATCTGGGGCGGTCAGCCCCAGCATTTT. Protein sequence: CASSFIWGGQPQHF.

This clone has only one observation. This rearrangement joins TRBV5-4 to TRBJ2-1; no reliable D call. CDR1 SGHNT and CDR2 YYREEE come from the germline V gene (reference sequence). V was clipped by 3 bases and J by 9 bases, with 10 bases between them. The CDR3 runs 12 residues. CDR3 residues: CASSWTDGEQFF. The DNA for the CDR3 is TGTGCCAGCAGCTGGACCGACGGTGAGCAGTTCTTC.

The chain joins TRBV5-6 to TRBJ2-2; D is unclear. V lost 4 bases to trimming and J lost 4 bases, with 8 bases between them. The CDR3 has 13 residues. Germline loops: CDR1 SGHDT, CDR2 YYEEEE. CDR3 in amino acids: CASSPQPTGELFF. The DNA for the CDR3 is TGTGCCAGCAGCCCGCAGCCCACCGGGGAGCTGTTTTTT.

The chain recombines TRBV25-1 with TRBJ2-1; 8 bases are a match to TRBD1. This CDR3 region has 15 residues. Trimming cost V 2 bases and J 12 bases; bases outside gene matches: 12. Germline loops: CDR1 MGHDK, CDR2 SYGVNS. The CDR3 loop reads CASSEMGQALGRQFF. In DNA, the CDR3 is TGTGCCAGCAGTGAAATGGGACAGGCTTTAGGAAGGCAGTTCTTC.

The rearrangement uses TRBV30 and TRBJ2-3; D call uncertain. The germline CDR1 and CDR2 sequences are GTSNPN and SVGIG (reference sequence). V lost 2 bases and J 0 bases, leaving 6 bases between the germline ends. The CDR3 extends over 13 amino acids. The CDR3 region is CAWSLASTDTQYF. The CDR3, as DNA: TGTGCCTGGAGTTTGGCGAGCACAGATACGCAGTATTTT.

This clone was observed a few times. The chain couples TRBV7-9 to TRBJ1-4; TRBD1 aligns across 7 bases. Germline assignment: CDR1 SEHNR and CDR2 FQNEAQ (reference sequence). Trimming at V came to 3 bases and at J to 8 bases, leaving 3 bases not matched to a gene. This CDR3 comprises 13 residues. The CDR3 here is CASSFQGEEKLFF. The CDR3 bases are TGTGCCAGCAGCTTCCAGGGGGAGGAAAAACTGTTTTTT.

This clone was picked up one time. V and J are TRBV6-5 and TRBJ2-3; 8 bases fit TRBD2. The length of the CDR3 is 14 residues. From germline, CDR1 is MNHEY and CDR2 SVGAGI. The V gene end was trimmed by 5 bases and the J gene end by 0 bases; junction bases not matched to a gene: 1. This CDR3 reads CASSTSGSTDTQYF. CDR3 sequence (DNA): TGTGCCAGCAGTACTAGCGGCAGCACAGATACGCAGTATTTT.

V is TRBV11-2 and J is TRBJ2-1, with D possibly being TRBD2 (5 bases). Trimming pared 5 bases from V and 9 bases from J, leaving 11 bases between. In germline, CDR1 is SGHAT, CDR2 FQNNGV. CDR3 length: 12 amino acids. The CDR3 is CASSRTQVEQFF. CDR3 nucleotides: TGTGCCAGCAGCCGGACTCAGGTTGAGCAGTTCTTC.

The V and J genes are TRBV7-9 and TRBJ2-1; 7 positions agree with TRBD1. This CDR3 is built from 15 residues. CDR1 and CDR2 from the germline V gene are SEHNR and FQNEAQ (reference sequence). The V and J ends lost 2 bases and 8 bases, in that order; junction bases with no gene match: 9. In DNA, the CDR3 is TGTGCCAGCAGCTTAAAACTAGGGGGCATCGATGAGCAGTTCTTC. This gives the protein CASSLKLGGIDEQFF.

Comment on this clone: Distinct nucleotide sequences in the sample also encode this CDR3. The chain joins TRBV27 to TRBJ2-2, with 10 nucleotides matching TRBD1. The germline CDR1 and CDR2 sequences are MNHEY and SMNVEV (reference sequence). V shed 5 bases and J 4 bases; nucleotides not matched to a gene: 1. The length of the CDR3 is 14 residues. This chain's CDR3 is CASSGTGVTGELFF. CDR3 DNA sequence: TGTGCCAGCAGTGGGACAGGGGTCACCGGGGAGCTGTTTTTT.

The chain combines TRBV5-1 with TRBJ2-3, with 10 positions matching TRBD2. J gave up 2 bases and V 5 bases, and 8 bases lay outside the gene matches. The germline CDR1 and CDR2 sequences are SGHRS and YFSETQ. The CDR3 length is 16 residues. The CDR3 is CASSFPLAGNTDTQYF. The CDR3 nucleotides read TGCGCCAGCAGTTTCCCACTAGCGGGAAACACAGATACGCAGTATTTT. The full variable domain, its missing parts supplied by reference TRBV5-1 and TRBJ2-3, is KAGVTQTPRYLIKTRGQQVTLSCSPISGHRSVSWYQQTPGQGLQFLFEYFSETQRNKGNFPGRFSGRQFSNSRSEMNVSTLELGDSALYLCASSFPLAGNTDTQYFGPGTRLTVL.

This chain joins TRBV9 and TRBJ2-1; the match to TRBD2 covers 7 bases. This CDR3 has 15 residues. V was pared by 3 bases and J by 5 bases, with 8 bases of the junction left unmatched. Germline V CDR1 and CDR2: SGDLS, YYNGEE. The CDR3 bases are TGTGCCAGCAGCGGAGAGGGGAGGGCGGACAATGAGCAGTTCTTC. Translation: CASSGEGRADNEQFF.

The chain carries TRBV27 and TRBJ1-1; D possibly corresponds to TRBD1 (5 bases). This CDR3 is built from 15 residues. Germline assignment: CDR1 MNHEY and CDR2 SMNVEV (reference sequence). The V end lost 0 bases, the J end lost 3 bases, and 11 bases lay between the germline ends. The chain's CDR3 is CASSLSGVVDTEAFF. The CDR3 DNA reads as TGTGCCAGCAGTTTATCGGGGGTGGTGGACACTGAAGCTTTCTTT.

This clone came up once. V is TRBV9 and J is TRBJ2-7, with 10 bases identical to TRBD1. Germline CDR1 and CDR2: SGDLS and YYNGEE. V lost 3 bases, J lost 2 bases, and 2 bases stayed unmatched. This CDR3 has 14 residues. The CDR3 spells CASSGDRGTYEQYF. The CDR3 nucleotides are TGTGCCAGCAGCGGGGACAGGGGTACCTACGAGCAGTACTTC.

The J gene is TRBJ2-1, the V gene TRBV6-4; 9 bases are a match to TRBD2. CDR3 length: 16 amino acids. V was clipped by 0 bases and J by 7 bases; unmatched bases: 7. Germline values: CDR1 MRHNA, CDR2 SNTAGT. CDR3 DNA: TGTGCCAGCAGTGACTCCTTGCGGGAGGGCAAGAATGAGCAGTTCTTC. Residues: CASSDSLREGKNEQFF.

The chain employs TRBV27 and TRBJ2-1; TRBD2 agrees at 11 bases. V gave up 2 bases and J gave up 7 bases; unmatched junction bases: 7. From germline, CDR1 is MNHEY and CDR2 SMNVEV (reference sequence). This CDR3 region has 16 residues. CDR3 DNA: TGTGCCAGCAGTTTAGGGCTAGCGGGAGGACATAATGAGCAGTTCTTC. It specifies CASSLGLAGGHNEQFF.

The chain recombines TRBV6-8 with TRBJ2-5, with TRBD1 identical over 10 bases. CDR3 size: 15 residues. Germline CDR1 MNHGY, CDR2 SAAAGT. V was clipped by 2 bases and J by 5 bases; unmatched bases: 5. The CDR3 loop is CASSYQDRGRETQYF. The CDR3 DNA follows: TGTGCCAGCAGTTACCAGGACAGGGGGAGGGAGACCCAGTACTTC.

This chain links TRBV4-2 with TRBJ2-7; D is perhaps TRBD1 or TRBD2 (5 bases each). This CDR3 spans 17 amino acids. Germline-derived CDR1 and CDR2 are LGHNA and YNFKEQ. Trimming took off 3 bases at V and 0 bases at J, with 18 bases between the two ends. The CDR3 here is CASSQGWDGDGSYEQYF. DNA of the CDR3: TGTGCCAGCAGCCAGGGATGGGACGGGGACGGCTCCTACGAGCAGTACTTC.

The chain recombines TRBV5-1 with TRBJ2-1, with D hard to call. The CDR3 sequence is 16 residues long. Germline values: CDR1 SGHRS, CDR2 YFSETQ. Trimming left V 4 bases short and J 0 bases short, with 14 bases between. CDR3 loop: CASSSRTGRSYNEQFF. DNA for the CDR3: TGCGCCAGCAGCAGCCGAACCGGGCGCTCCTACAATGAGCAGTTCTTC. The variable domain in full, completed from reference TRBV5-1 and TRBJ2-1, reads KAGVTQTPRYLIKTRGQQVTLSCSPISGHRSVSWYQQTPGQGLQFLFEYFSETQRNKGNFPGRFSGRQFSNSRSEMNVSTLELGDSALYLCASSSRTGRSYNEQFFGPGTRLTVL.

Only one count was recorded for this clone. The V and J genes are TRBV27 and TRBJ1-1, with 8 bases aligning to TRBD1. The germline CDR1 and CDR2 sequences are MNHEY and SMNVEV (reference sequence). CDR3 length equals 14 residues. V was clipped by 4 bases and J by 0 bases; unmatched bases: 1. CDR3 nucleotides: TGTGCCAGCAGTTACAGGGGGATGAACACTGAAGCTTTCTTT. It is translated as CASSYRGMNTEAFF.

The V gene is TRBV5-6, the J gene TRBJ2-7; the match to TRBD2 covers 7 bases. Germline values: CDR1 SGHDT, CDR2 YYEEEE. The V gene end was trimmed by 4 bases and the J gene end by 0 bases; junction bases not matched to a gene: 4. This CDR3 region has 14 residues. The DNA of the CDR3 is TGTGCCAGCAGCGCCCCGGGGGGCTCCTACGAGCAGTACTTC. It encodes CASSAPGGSYEQYF.

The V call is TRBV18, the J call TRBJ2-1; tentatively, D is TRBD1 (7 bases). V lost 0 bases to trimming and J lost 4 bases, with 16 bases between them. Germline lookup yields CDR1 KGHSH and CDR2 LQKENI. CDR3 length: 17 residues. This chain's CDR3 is CASSPPKGAGGYNEQFF. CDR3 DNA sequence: TGTGCCAGCTCACCACCCAAAGGCGCAGGGGGGTACAATGAGCAGTTCTTC.

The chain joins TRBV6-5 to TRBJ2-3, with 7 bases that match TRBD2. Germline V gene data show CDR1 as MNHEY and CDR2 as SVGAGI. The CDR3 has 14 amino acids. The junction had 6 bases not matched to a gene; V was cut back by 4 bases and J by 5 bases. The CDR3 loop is CASSSGTIVDTQYF. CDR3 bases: TGTGCCAGCAGTTCCGGGACTATTGTAGATACGCAGTATTTT.